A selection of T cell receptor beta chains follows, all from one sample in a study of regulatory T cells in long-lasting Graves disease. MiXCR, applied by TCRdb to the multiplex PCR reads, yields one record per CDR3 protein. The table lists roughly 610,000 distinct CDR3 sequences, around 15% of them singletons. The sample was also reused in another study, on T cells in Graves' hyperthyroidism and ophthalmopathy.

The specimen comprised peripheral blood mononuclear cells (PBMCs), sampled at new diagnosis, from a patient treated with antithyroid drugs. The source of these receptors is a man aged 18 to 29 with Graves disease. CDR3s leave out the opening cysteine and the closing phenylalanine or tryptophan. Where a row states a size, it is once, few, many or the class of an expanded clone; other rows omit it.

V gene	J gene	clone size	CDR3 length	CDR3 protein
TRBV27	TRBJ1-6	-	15	ASLGGGVSSYNSPLH
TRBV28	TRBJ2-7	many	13	ASSPTTGPSYEQY
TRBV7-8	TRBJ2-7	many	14	ASSLAGAGSTYEQY
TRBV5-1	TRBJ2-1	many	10	ASSLDRLEQF
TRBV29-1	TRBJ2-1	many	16	SVVGLAGGHGSYNEQF
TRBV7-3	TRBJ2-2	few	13	ASRGYSGTGGELF
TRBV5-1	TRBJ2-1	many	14	ASSLRPKDPVTEQF
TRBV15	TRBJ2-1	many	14	ATTLYVGGNHNEQF
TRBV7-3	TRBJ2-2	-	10	ASSFRGGELF
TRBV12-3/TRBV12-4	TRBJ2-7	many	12	ASSAGEGSYEQY
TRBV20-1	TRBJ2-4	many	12	SAVLLAAKNIQY
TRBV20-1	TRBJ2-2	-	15	SARDSGRARWAGELF
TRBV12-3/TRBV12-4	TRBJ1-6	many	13	ASSFGSRINSPLH
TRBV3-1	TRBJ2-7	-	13	ASSHSSGGSREQY
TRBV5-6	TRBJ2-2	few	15	ASSRSGRANFAGELF
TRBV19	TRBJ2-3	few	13	ASRRTGDSTDTQY
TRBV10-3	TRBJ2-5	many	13	AISPGQGARETQY
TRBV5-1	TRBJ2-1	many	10	ASSPRNNEQF
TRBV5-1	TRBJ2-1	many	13	ASSPLAEAYNEQF
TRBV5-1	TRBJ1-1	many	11	ASSGGLNTEAF
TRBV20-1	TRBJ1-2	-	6	SEDGYT
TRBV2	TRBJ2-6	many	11	ASSGSGANVLT
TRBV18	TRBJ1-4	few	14	ASSPRETTTNEKLF
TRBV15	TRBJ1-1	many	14	ATSRDLAAQNTEAF
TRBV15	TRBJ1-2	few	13	ATSRDGRNNYGYT
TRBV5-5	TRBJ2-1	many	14	ASSLERDRGLYEQF
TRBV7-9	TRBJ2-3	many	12	ASSLRAVTDTQY
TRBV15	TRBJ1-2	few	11	ATSSGQGEGYT
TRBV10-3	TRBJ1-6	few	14	AISESVGTENSPLH
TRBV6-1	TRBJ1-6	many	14	ASSETRTGVGSPLH
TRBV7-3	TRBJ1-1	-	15	ASSPGLAGAGNTEAF
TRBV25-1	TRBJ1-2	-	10	ASSRGASGYT
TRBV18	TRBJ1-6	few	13	ASSPRGGSDSPLH
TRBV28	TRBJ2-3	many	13	ASSLGAGDTDTQY
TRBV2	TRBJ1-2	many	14	ASSGTQGISTYGYT
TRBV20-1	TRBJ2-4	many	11	SARGWDGNIQY
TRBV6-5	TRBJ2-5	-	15	ASSYPPGWGQLETQY
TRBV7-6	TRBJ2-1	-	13	ASSLVLTSLGEQF
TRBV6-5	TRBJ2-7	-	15	ASSYSLGAGRSYEQY
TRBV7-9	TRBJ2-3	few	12	ASSKLGGTDTQY
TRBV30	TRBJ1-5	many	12	AWDRGGGNQPQH
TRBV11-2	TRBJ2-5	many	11	ASSPDRQETQY
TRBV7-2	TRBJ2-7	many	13	ASSLGVRSSYEQY
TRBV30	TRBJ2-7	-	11	AWIGTGLSEQY
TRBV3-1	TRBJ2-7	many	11	ASSQEIAPEQY
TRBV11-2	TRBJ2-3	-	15	ASSSVVPGGLTDTQY
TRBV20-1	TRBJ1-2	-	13	SARAAEIPNYGYT
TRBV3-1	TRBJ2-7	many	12	ASSLTSVDYEQY
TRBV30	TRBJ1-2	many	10	AWSGGDWGYT
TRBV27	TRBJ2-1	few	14	ASSFVAGDTYNEQF
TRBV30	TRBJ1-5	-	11	AWTPPGGQPQH
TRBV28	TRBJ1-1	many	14	ASPPGHLGPNTEAF
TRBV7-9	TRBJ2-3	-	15	ASTLNPSGTSTDTQY
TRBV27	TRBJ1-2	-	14	ASSLSSGAIDYGYT
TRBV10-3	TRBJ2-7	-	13	ATTDSTGGSYEQY